This T cell receptor (beta chain) was identified during a study of shared clonotypes between healthy human individuals. Sequenced by immunoSEQ multiplex PCR; TCRdb stores in-frame clones only, minus some. The table lists over a million clones, over 95% of them singletons. The germline V gene has CDR1 SGHTA and CDR2 FQGTGA. V lost 5 bases and J 0 bases, leaving 11 bases between the germline ends. The CDR3 runs to 15 residues. This TCR came from a young man in good health. The sequenced sample consisted of naive CD4+ T cells sorted from blood. Subset denoted: CD45RA+ positively selected. The chain links TRBV7-3 to TRBJ2-1; no clear D gene. CDR3 in DNA: TGTGCCAGCAGCCCGACTTGGAGCTCCTACAATGAGCAGTTCTTC. Its translation: CASSPTWSSYNEQFF. The whole variable domain, filled in from reference TRBV7-3 and TRBJ2-1, reads GAGVSQTPSNKVTEKGKYVELRCDPISGHTALYWYRQSLGQGPEFLIYFQGTGAADDSGLPNDRFFAVRPEGSVSTLKIQRTERGDSAVYLCASSPTWSSYNEQFFGPGTRLTVL.